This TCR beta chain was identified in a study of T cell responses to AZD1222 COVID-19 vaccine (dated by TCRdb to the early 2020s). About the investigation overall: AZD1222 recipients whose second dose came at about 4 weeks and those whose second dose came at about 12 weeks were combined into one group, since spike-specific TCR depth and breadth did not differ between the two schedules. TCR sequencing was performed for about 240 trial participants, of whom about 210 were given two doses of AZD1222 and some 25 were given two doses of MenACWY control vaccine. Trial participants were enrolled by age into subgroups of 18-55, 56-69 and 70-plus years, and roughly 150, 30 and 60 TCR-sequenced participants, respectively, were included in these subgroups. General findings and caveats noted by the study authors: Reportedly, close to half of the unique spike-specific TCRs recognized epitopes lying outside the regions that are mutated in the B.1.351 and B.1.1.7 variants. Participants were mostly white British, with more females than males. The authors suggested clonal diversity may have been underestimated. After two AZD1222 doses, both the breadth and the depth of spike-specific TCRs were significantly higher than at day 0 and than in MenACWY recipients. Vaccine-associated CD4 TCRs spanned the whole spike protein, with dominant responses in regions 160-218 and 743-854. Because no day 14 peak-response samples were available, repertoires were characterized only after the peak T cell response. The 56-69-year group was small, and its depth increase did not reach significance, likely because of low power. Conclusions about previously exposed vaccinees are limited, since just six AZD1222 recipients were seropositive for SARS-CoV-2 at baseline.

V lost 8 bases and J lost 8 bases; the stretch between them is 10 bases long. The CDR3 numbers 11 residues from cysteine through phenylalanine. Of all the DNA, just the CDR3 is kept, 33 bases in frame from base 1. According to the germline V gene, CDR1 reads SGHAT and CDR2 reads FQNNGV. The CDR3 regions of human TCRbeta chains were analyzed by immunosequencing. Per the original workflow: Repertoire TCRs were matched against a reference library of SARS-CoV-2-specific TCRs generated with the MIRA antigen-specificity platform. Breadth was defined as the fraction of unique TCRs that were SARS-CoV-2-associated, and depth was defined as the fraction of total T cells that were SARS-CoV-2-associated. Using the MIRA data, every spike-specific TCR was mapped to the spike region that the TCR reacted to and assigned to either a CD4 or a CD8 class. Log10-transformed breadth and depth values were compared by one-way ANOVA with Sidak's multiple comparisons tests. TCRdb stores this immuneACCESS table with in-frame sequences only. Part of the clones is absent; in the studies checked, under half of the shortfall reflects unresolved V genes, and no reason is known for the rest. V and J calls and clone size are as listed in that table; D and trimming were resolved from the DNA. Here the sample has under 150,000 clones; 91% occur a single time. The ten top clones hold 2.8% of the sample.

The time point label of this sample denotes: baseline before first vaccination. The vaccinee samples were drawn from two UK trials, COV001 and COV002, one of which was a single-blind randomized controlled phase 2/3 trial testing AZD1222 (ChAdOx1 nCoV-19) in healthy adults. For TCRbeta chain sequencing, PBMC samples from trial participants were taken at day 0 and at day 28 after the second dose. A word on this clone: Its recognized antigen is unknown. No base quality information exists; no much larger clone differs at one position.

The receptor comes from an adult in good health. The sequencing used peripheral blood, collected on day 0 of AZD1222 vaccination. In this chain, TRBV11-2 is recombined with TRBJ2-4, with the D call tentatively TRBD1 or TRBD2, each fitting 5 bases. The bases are TGTGCCAGCGGGGGAAGGGACATTCAGTACTTC. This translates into CASGGRDIQYF.